The 14 T cell receptor beta chains below were found in one sample sequenced in a study of blood T cell repertoires in COVID-19. Method: immunoSEQ multiplex PCR; TCRdb's copy keeps in-frame clones and lacks some. This repertoire shows about 410,000 clones, approximately 90% found once; its top ten account for around 1.5%. Sample: peripheral blood. Source of these receptors: a woman aged 40 to 50 with COVID-19, enrolled during active disease.

This sequence joins TRBV6-5 and TRBJ1-3; TRBD1 is a possible D gene (5 bases). Germline loops: CDR1 MNHEY, CDR2 SVGAGI. Trimming took 6 bases from V and 0 from J, leaving 12 bases between them. There are 15 residues in the CDR3. The CDR3 loop is CASSRQPDSGNTIYF. The CDR3 region has the DNA TGTGCCAGCAGCCGACAGCCCGACTCTGGAAACACCATATATTTT.

This chain joins TRBV19 and TRBJ1-5; D unclear. The CDR3 sequence is 16 residues long. Trimming shortened V by 3 bases and J by 0 bases, and 12 bases separated the two germline ends. Germline CDR1 reads LNHDA; CDR2 reads SQIVND (reference sequence). The CDR3 bases are TGTGCCAGTAGTATTACCGTCCACTTTAGCAATCAGCCCCAGCATTTT. Its protein product is CASSITVHFSNQPQHF.

The gene calls are TRBV6-5 and TRBJ2-5, with D perhaps TRBD1 (6 bases). The CDR3 is made up of 14 amino acids. Germline CDR1 reads MNHEY; CDR2 reads SVGAGI. V was shortened by 2 bases and J by 4 bases, with 11 bases between the two germline ends. CDR3 residues: CASSYQQGIETQYF. Here the CDR3 DNA reads TGTGCCAGCAGTTACCAACAGGGTATAGAGACCCAGTACTTC.

The chain couples TRBV5-1 to TRBJ1-1; TRBD1 is a possible D gene (6 bases). V lost 4 bases, J lost 0 bases, and 13 bases lay in between. This CDR3 region has 15 residues. The V gene's germline CDR1 is SGHRS and CDR2 YFSETQ. CDR3 sequence reads: CASSLTDRMNTEAFF. CDR3 nucleotide sequence: TGCGCCAGCAGCCTTACGGACAGAATGAACACTGAAGCTTTCTTT.

The rearrangement joins TRBV7-3 to TRBJ2-5; D is perhaps TRBD1 (6 bases). This CDR3 comprises 13 residues. Germline CDR1 is SGHTA and CDR2 is FQGTGA. The V end lost 4 bases, the J end lost 5 bases, and 11 bases lay between the germline ends. In DNA form, the CDR3 reads TGTGCCAGCAGCTCCGGGACACCCGAGACCCAGTACTTC. Its protein is CASSSGTPETQYF.

V gene TRBV9 combines with J gene TRBJ1-5, with D tentatively TRBD1 (5 bases). The CDR3 has 15 amino acids. The V and J ends lost 0 bases and 2 bases respectively, with 9 bases between them. Germline-derived CDR1 and CDR2 are SGDLS and YYNGEE. Here the CDR3 reads CASSVGAQGNQPQHF. CDR3 DNA sequence: TGTGCCAGCAGCGTAGGGGCACAGGGCAATCAGCCCCAGCATTTT. Looking up the rest from reference TRBV9 and TRBJ1-5 gives the full variable domain: DSGVTQTPKHLITATGQRVTLRCSPRSGDLSVYWYQQSLDQGLQFLIQYYNGEERAKGNILERFSAQQFPDLHSELNLSSLELGDSALYFCASSVGAQGNQPQHFGDGTRLSIL.

This clone was seen once. This chain uses TRBV28 with TRBJ2-1, with a weak D call TRBD2 (6 bases). V lost 6 bases and J 4 bases, leaving 10 bases between the germline ends. The CDR3 is 13 amino acids. Germline V CDR1 and CDR2: MDHEN, SYDVKM. This chain's CDR3 is CASSGSIYNEQFF. As DNA, the CDR3 is TGTGCCAGCAGCGGGAGTATTTACAATGAGCAGTTCTTC.

Comments on this clone: Other DNA sequences of this sample code for an identical CDR3. V is TRBV12-3 or TRBV12-4 and J is TRBJ1-5, with TRBD1 matching over 8 bases. J lost 4 bases, V lost 6 bases, and 2 bases had no gene match. CDR3 length equals 13 residues. The CDR3 sequence is CASRGTGNQPQHF. CDR3 coding DNA: TGTGCCAGCAGGGGGACAGGTAATCAGCCCCAGCATTTT.

The chain carries TRBV27 and TRBJ2-7, with 9 positions matching TRBD1. The CDR3 has 15 residues. With V trimmed by 6 bases and J by 4 bases, 10 bases remained unmatched. Germline CDR1 and CDR2: MNHEY and SMNVEV (reference sequence). CDR3 DNA: TGTGCCAGCAGCTTAGAACAGGGGGCCTGGTACGAGCAGTACTTC. Translating gives CASSLEQGAWYEQYF.

The V gene is TRBV19, the J gene TRBJ1-3; no clear D. The V end lost 2 bases, the J end lost 2 bases, and 10 bases lay between the germline ends. Germline V gene lookup returns CDR1 LNHDA and CDR2 SQIVND (reference sequence). This CDR3 is built from 15 residues. Here the CDR3 reads CASSIPQATGNTIYF. The CDR3 DNA sequence: TGTGCCAGTAGTATACCCCAGGCTACTGGAAACACCATATATTTT. The full variable domain, in which reference TRBV19 and TRBJ1-3 provide the parts outside the CDR3, is DGGITQSPKYLFRKEGQNVTLSCEQNLNHDAMYWYRQDPGQGLRLIYYSQIVNDFQKGDIAEGYSVSREKKESFPLTVTSAQKNPTAFYLCASSIPQATGNTIYFGEGSWLTVV.

The chain couples TRBV4-3 to TRBJ2-1; a weak D match, TRBD2 (5 bases). With 1 base removed from V and 5 bases from J, the gap between germline ends came to 12 bases. The CDR3 has 15 residues. Per the germline V gene, CDR1 is LGHNA and CDR2 is YSLEER. CDR3 sequence: CASSQGLLGDNEQFF. CDR3 bases: TGCGCCAGCAGCCAAGGCCTCCTCGGGGACAATGAGCAGTTCTTC.

The V gene is TRBV19, the J gene TRBJ1-3, with D possibly matching TRBD1 (6 bases). V shed 5 bases and J shed 11 bases, with 13 bases lying between them. Germline CDR1 and CDR2: LNHDA and SQIVND (reference sequence). The CDR3 runs to 12 residues. CDR3 sequence reads: CASSRQASSIYF. CDR3 DNA sequence: TGTGCCAGTAGTCGACAGGCCTCTTCCATATATTTT.

The chain is built from TRBV7-2 and TRBJ1-2; a possible D gene is TRBD1 (6 bases). The length of the CDR3 is 13 residues. Trimming cost V 5 bases and J 10 bases, with 17 bases left between them. Germline V gene sequence: CDR1 SGHTA, CDR2 FQGNSA. The DNA for the CDR3 is TGTGCCAGCAGCCTGCGACAGGAATCTTTCTACACCTTC. Its translation is CASSLRQESFYTF. The whole variable domain, remainder taken from reference TRBV7-2 and TRBJ1-2, is GAGVSQSPSNKVTEKGKDVELRCDPISGHTALYWYRQSLGQGLEFLIYFQGNSAPDKSGLPSDRFSAERTGGSVSTLTIQRTQQEDSAVYLCASSLRQESFYTFGSGTRLTVV.

The chain is built from TRBV7-8 and TRBJ2-1, with 13 bases lining up with TRBD2. The CDR3 runs 19 residues. V was clipped by 4 bases and J by 3 bases; unmatched bases: 12. Germline loops: CDR1 SGHVS, CDR2 FQNEAQ. CDR3 DNA sequence: TGTGCCAGCAGCTCTGGACTAGCGGGGGACCTTGTGATCTACAATGAGCAGTTCTTC. Its protein product is CASSSGLAGDLVIYNEQFF.